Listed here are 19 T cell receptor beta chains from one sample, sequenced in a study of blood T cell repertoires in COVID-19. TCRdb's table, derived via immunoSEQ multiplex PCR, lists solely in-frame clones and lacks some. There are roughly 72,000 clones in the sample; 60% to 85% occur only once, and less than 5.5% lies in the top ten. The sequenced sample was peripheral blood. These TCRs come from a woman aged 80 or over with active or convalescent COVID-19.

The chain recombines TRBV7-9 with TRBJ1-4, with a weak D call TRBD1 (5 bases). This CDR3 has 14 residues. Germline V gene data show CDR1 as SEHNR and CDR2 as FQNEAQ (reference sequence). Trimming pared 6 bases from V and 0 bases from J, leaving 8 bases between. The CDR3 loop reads CASSRQTTNEKLFF. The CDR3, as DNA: TGTGCCAGCAGTCGACAGACAACTAATGAAAAACTGTTTTTT.

CDR3: CASSHYLESGNTIYF. The CDR3 bases are TGTGCCAGCAGCCATTACTTGGAGTCTGGAAACACCATATATTTT. The chain is built from TRBV7-2 and TRBJ1-3, with unresolved D. V lost 5 bases, J lost 1 base, and 12 bases lay in between. In germline, CDR1 is SGHTA, CDR2 FQGNSA. This CDR3 contains 15 residues.

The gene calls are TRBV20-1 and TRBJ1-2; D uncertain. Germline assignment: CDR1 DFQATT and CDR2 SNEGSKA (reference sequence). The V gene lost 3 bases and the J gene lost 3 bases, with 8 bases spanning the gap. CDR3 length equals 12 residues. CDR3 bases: TGCAGTGCTAGTCGCAGTGACTATGGCTACACCTTC. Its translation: CSASRSDYGYTF.

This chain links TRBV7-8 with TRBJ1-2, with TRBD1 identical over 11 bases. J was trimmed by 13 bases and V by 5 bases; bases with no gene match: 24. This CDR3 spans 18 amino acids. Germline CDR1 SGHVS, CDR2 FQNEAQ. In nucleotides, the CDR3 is TGTGCCAGCAGCCCAAGGGAGGACAGGGGGCCTGCAGGGTATGGGGGCACCTTC. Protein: CASSPREDRGPAGYGGTF. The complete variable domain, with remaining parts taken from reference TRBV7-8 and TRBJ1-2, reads GAGVSQSPRYKVAKRGQDVALRCDPISGHVSLFWYQQALGQGPEFLTYFQNEAQLDKSGLPSDRFFAERPEGSVSTLKIQRTQQEDSAVYLCASSPREDRGPAGYGGTFGSGTRLTVV.

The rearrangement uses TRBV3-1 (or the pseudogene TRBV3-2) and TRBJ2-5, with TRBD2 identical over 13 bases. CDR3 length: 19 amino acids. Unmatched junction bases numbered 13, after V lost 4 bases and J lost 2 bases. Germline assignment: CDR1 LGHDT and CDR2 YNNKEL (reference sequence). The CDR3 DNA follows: TGTGCCAGCAGCCTCTCCGGGGGACTAGCGGGGCGTCTACAAGAGACCCAGTACTTC. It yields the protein CASSLSGGLAGRLQETQYF.

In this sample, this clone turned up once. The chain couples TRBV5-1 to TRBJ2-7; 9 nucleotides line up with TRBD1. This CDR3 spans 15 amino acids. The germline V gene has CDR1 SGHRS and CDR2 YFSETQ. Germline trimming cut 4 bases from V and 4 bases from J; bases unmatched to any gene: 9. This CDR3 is CASSRTPGQGYEQYF. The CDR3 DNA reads TGCGCCAGCAGCAGGACACCGGGACAGGGATACGAGCAGTACTTC.

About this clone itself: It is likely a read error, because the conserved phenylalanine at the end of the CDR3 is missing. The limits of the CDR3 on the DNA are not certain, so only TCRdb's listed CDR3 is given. CDR3 protein: CASSPNARQS. J is TRBJ2-3 and V is TRBV3-1 (or the pseudogene TRBV3-2); the listed D gene, TRBD1, was not tested against the DNA. Both ends counted, the CDR3 spans 10 residues. Germline loops: CDR1 LGHDT, CDR2 YNNKEL (reference sequence).

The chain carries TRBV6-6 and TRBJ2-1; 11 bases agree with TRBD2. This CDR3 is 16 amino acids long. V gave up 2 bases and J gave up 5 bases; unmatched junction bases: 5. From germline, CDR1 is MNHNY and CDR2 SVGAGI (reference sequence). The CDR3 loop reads CASSYLSGGADNEQFF. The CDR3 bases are TGTGCCAGCAGTTACCTTAGCGGGGGGGCGGACAATGAGCAGTTCTTC.

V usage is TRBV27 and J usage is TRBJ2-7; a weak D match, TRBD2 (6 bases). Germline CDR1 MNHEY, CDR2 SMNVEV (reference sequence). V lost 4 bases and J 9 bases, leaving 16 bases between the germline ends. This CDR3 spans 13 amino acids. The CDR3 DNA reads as TGTGCCAGCAGTTCTACGGCGGGGTTAGGGCAGTACTTC. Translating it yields CASSSTAGLGQYF.

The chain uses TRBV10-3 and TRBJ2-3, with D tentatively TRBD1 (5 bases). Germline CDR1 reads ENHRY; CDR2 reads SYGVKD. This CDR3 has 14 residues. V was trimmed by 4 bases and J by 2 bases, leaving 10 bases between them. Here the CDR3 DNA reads TGTGCCATCAGTGTGGGGCAGCCCACAGATACGCAGTATTTT. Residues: CAISVGQPTDTQYF.

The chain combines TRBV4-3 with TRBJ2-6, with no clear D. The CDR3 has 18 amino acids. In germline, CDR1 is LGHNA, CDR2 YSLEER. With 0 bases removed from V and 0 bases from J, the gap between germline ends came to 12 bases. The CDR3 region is CASSQDTRLHSGANVLTF. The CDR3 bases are TGCGCCAGCAGCCAAGATACCAGGCTACACTCTGGGGCCAACGTCCTGACTTTC.

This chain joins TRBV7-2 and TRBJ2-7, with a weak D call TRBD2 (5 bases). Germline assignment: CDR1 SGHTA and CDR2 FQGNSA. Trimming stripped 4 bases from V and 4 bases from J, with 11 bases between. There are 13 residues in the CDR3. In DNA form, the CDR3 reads TGTGCCAGCAGCTCGCGACGGGGATACGAGCAGTACTTC. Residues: CASSSRRGYEQYF.

The CDR3 region has the DNA TGTGCCAGCAGCTGGGGACAGGACACTGAAGCTTTCTTT. It translates to CASSWGQDTEAFF. The chain employs TRBV11-2 and TRBJ1-1; 8 nucleotides match TRBD1. CDR1 is SGHAT and CDR2 is FQNNGV in the germline V gene. This CDR3 region has 13 residues. The ends lost 4 bases at V and 3 bases at J; junction bases unmatched: 1.

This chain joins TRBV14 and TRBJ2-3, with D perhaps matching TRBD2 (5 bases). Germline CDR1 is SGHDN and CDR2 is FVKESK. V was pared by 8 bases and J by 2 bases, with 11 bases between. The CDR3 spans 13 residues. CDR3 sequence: CASHSENTDTQYF. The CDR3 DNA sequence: TGTGCCAGCCATAGCGAAAACACAGATACGCAGTATTTT.

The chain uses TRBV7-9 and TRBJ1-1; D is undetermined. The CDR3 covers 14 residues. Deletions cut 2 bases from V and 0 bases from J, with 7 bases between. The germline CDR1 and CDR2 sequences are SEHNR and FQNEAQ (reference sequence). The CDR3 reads CASSLSEMNTEAFF. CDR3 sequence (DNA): TGTGCCAGCAGCTTAAGTGAGATGAACACTGAAGCTTTCTTT. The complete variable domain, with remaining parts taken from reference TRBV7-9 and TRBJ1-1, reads DTGVSQNPRHKITKRGQNVTFRCDPISEHNRLYWYRQTLGQGPEFLTYFQNEAQLEKSRLLSDRFSAERPKGSFSTLEIQRTEQGDSAMYLCASSLSEMNTEAFFGQGTRLTVV.

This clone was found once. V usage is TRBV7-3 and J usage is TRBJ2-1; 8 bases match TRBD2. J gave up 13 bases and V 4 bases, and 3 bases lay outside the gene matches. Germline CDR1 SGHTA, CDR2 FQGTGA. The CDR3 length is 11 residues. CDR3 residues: CASSSSGRQFF. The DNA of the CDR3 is TGTGCCAGCAGCTCTAGCGGGCGCCAGTTCTTC.

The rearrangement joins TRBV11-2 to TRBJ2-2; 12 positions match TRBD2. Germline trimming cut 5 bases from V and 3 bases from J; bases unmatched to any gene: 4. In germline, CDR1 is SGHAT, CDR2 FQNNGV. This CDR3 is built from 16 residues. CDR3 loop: CASSPRLAGDTGELFF. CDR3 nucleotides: TGTGCCAGCAGCCCGCGACTAGCGGGAGACACCGGGGAGCTGTTTTTT.

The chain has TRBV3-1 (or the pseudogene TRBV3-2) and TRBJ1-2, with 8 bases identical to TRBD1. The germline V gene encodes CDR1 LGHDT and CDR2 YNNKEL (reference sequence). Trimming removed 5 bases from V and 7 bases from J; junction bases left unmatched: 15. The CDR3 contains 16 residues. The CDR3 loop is CASSSNGGGDRSGYTF. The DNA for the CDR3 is TGTGCCAGCAGCTCAAACGGCGGCGGGGACAGGTCTGGCTACACCTTC.

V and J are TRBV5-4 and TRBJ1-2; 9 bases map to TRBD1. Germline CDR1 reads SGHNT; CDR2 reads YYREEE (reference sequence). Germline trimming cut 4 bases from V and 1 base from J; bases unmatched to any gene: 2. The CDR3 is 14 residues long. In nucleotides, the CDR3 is TGTGCCAGCAGCCGACAGGGGGGTAACTATGGCTACACCTTC. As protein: CASSRQGGNYGYTF. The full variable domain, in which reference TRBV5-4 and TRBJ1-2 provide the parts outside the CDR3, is ETGVTQSPTHLIKTRGQQVTLRCSSQSGHNTVSWYQQALGQGPQFIFQYYREEENGRGNFPPRFSGLQFPNYSSELNVNALELDDSALYLCASSRQGGNYGYTFGSGTRLTVV.